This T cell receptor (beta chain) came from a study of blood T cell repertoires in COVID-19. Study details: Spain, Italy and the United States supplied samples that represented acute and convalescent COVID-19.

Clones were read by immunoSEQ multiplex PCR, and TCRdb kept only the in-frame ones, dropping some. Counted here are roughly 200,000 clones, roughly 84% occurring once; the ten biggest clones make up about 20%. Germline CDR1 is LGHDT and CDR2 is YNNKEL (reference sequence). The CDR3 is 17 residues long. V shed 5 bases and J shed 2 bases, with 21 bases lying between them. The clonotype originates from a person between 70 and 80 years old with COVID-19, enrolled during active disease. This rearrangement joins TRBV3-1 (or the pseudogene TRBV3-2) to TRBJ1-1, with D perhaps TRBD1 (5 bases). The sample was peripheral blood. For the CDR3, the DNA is TGTGCCAGCAGCTCACGCCTCGTCGGGGGGATCAACACTGAAGCTTTCTTT. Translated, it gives CASSSRLVGGINTEAFF.